A selection of T cell receptor beta chains follows, all from one sample in a study of blood T cells in healthy people across ages. A single record per CDR3 protein comes from TCRdb applying MiXCR to the 5' RACE reads. The sample shows roughly 1.5 million distinct CDR3 sequences, approximately 43% of them seen only once. Material: blood. These receptor sequences come from a woman younger than 30 in good health. CDR3s include the opening cysteine and the closing phenylalanine or tryptophan. A D gene is named only where the DNA matches it firmly. Expanded clones get a size class; other rows say once, few or many, or leave the size out.

d_gene: TRBD1; abundance: NA; v_gene: TRBV5-1; j_gene: TRBJ1-4; CDR3nt: TGCGCCAGCAGCCGGACAGGAGGTGCAACTAATGAAAAACTGTTTTTT; CDR3aa: CASSRTGGATNEKLFF
d_gene: TRBD1; abundance: NA; v_gene: TRBV2; j_gene: TRBJ1-5; CDR3nt: TGTGCCAGCAGTGGACAGGGGAGAGATCAGCCCCAGCATTTT; CDR3aa: CASSGQGRDQPQHF
d_gene: TRBD2; abundance: NA; v_gene: TRBV2; j_gene: TRBJ2-1; CDR3nt: TGTGCCAGCAGTGAAGCAGCGGGAGCCCACGAGCAGTTCTTC; CDR3aa: CASSEAAGAHEQFF
d_gene: NA; abundance: NA; v_gene: TRBV29-1; j_gene: TRBJ2-5; CDR3nt: TGCAGCGTGACAGGTTTGTCGTATATTGAGCAGTACTTC; CDR3aa: CSVTGLSYIEQYF
d_gene: NA; abundance: NA; v_gene: TRBV14; j_gene: TRBJ2-3; CDR3nt: TGTGCCAGCAGCCATTCAACTACGCAGTATTTT; CDR3aa: CASSHSTTQYF
d_gene: TRBD1; abundance: once; v_gene: TRBV4-1; j_gene: TRBJ1-6; CDR3nt: TGCGCCAGCAGCCACCAAGGACAGGCCCAAGGATATTCACCCCTCCACTTT; CDR3aa: CASSHQGQAQGYSPLHF
d_gene: TRBD2; abundance: NA; v_gene: TRBV6-2/TRBV6-3; j_gene: TRBJ2-4; CDR3nt: TGTGCCACCTTCAGCGGGAGATCTTCCAAAAACATTCAGTACTTC; CDR3aa: CATFSGRSSKNIQYF
d_gene: NA; abundance: few; v_gene: TRBV7-2; j_gene: TRBJ1-1; CDR3nt: TGTGCCAGCAGCACCCGGGCGGGAGTAAGCACTGAAGCTTTCTTT; CDR3aa: CASSTRAGVSTEAFF
d_gene: NA; abundance: few; v_gene: TRBV7-2; j_gene: TRBJ2-7; CDR3nt: TGTGCCAGCAGCTTACAACAGCGCTCCTACGAGCAGTACTTC; CDR3aa: CASSLQQRSYEQYF
d_gene: NA; abundance: NA; v_gene: TRBV12-3/TRBV12-4; j_gene: TRBJ1-1; CDR3nt: TGTGCCAGCAGTTTCACGGAAACTGAAGCTTTCTTT; CDR3aa: CASSFTETEAFF
d_gene: NA; abundance: NA; v_gene: TRBV29-1; j_gene: TRBJ1-2; CDR3nt: TGCAGCGTTGAAGATCTAACGAATAAATATGGCTACACCTTC; CDR3aa: CSVEDLTNKYGYTF